Each of the 26 T cell receptor beta chains below was sequenced from the same sample in a study of blood T cell repertoires in COVID-19. Data came from immunoSEQ multiplex PCR; TCRdb stores just in-frame clones and leaves some out. The sample lists 200,000 to 250,000 clones; 81% were seen once. The sequencing sample was made of PBMCs or T cells enriched from blood (not recorded which). The receptors here all came from a woman between 50 and 59 years old with acute COVID-19.

This chain uses TRBV28 with TRBJ1-5; 8 bases are shared with TRBD1. Germline V gene lookup returns CDR1 MDHEN and CDR2 SYDVKM. V trimming: 3 bases; J trimming: 7 bases; junction bases outside the gene matches: 8. CDR3 length: 15 residues. CDR3 sequence: CASSFGQGKIQPQHF. The CDR3 nucleotides read TGTGCCAGCAGTTTTGGACAGGGTAAAATCCAGCCCCAGCATTTT.

In this sample, this clone turned up a few times. V gene TRBV18 combines with J gene TRBJ1-2; no firm D call. CDR3 length: 14 residues. The V and J ends lost 1 base and 8 bases respectively, with 14 bases between them. Germline V gene data show CDR1 as KGHSH and CDR2 as LQKENI. The CDR3 protein is CASSPLQTSQGYTF. For the CDR3, the DNA is TGTGCCAGCTCACCACTACAGACCAGTCAAGGCTACACCTTC.

This clone was counted ten times or more. V and J are TRBV18 and TRBJ1-5; TRBD1 is a possible D gene (5 bases). The CDR3 extends over 16 amino acids. V was cut by 0 bases and J by 1 base, with 10 bases left in between. Germline assignment: CDR1 KGHSH and CDR2 LQKENI. The DNA for the CDR3 is TGTGCCAGCTCACCACCGCCGGGGGGGAGCAATCAGCCCCAGCATTTT. This gives the protein CASSPPPGGSNQPQHF.

The chain employs TRBV27 and TRBJ2-1; D might be TRBD2 (5 bases). Germline V gives CDR1 MNHEY, CDR2 SMNVEV (reference sequence). Trimming stripped 6 bases from V and 1 base from J, with 16 bases between. The CDR3 spans 16 residues. The CDR3 here is CASSPTNGISYNEQFF. The CDR3 nucleotides are TGTGCCAGCAGCCCTACCAACGGGATTTCCTACAATGAGCAGTTCTTC.

The chain uses TRBV28 and TRBJ2-7, with 10 bases identical to TRBD1. The length of the CDR3 is 12 residues. Germline V gene lookup returns CDR1 MDHEN and CDR2 SYDVKM. Losses at the gene ends were 6 bases for V and 6 bases for J; bases not matched to a gene: 2. The CDR3 DNA follows: TGTGCCAGCAGAAGGACAGGGGGCGAGCAGTACTTC. Translating it yields CASRRTGGEQYF.

The V and J genes are TRBV30 and TRBJ2-7, with 8 bases lining up with TRBD2. Germline V lookup: CDR1 GTSNPN, CDR2 SVGIG (reference sequence). The CDR3 totals 14 residues. V gave up 4 bases and J gave up 7 bases; unmatched junction bases: 12. CDR3 coding DNA: TGTGCCTGGATGAGCGGGAGTGGGTCGTGGGAGCAGTACTTC. This encodes CAWMSGSGSWEQYF.

The genes are TRBV7-9 and TRBJ2-6, with 8 bases identical to TRBD1. This CDR3 is 17 amino acids long. The germline CDR1 and CDR2 sequences are SEHNR and FQNEAQ (reference sequence). J gave up 2 bases and V 5 bases, and 8 bases lay outside the gene matches. The CDR3 reads CASSMTGVGTGANVLTF. CDR3 nucleotides: TGTGCCAGCAGCATGACAGGGGTGGGGACTGGGGCCAACGTCCTGACTTTC.

V gene TRBV5-1 combines with J gene TRBJ1-5; tentatively, D is TRBD1 (5 bases). CDR1 SGHRS and CDR2 YFSETQ come from the germline V gene. The length of the CDR3 is 16 residues. The germline V and J ends were trimmed by 2 bases and 1 base, with 13 bases remaining between them. CDR3: CASSFRRGTSNQPQHF. The CDR3 DNA sequence: TGCGCCAGCAGCTTTAGGAGGGGAACGAGCAATCAGCCCCAGCATTTT.

CDR3 nucleotides: TGTGCCAGCTGTAGACTAGCGGGTGCCACAGATACGCAGTATTTT. As protein: CASCRLAGATDTQYF. The rearrangement uses TRBV18 and TRBJ2-3, with TRBD2 matching over 10 bases. V lost 7 bases to trimming and J lost 2 bases; unmatched junction nucleotides: 6. Germline V lookup: CDR1 KGHSH, CDR2 LQKENI. The CDR3 consists of 15 residues.

This chain links TRBV18 with TRBJ1-6, with 9 nucleotides matching TRBD1. Per germline, CDR1 KGHSH and CDR2 LQKENI. V was clipped by 5 bases and J by 7 bases; unmatched bases: 3. This CDR3 has 14 residues. The DNA for the CDR3 is TGTGCCAGCTCAGCCGGGACAGGGAATTCACCCCTCCACTTT. Translation gives CASSAGTGNSPLHF.

The CDR3 reads CASSIQEGFVSYEQYF. The DNA for the CDR3 is TGTGCCAGCAGCATTCAGGAGGGGTTTGTATCCTACGAGCAGTACTTC. V usage is TRBV21-1 and J usage is TRBJ2-7; the D call in the table, TRBD2, was not verified against the DNA. TRBV21-1 is a known pseudogene. This CDR3 is 16 amino acids long.

This rearrangement joins TRBV29-1 to TRBJ2-3; 9 bases map to TRBD2. Per the germline V gene, CDR1 is SQVTM and CDR2 is ANQGSEA. There are 15 residues in the CDR3. V shed 0 bases and J 7 bases; nucleotides not matched to a gene: 8. CDR3 coding DNA: TGCAGCGTTGAAGATCGAGGTCTAGCGGGGTATACGCAGTATTTT. Translation gives CSVEDRGLAGYTQYF.

This chain joins TRBV18 and TRBJ1-3; D uncertain. V was pared by 2 bases and J by 2 bases, with 10 bases between. Germline V CDR1 and CDR2: KGHSH, LQKENI. The CDR3 length is 15 residues. The CDR3 nucleotides read TGTGCCAGCTCACCAGCGAGAGGGACTGGAAACACCATATATTTT. Translated, it gives CASSPARGTGNTIYF. Full variable domain (missing parts from reference TRBV18 and TRBJ1-3): NAGVMQNPRHLVRRRGQEARLRCSPMKGHSHVYWYRQLPEEGLKFMVYLQKENIIDESGMPKERFSAEFPKEGPSILRIQQVVRGDSAAYFCASSPARGTGNTIYFGEGSWLTVV.

This chain joins TRBV6-2 or TRBV6-3 and TRBJ1-2; D perhaps matches TRBD1 (6 bases). The CDR3 extends over 13 amino acids. Germline values: CDR1 MNHEY, CDR2 SVGEGT. Between the trimmed V and J ends, which lost 5 bases and 5 bases, there was a span of 12 bases. The CDR3 DNA sequence: TGTGCCAGCAGTCGGGACATAAAGTATGGCTACACCTTC. As protein: CASSRDIKYGYTF.

In regard to this clone: In the same sample, other DNA sequences code for this CDR3. V and J are TRBV18 and TRBJ1-1; 7 bases map to TRBD1. Looked up from germline, CDR1 is KGHSH and CDR2 is LQKENI. J gave up 2 bases and V 2 bases, and 5 bases lay outside the gene matches. The CDR3 contains 15 residues. For the CDR3, the DNA is TGTGCCAGCTCACCAATTAGACAGGGAAACACTGAAGCTTTCTTT. Translated: CASSPIRQGNTEAFF.

The rearrangement uses TRBV3-1 (or the pseudogene TRBV3-2) and TRBJ1-2, with a tentative D call TRBD1 (6 bases). Germline-derived CDR1 and CDR2 are LGHDT and YNNKEL (reference sequence). The CDR3 has 14 amino acids. The V end was cut by 3 bases, the J end by 4 bases, with 12 bases between. As DNA, the CDR3 is TGTGCCAGCAGCCAGGCCACAGGGAGCTATGGCTACACCTTC. It encodes CASSQATGSYGYTF.

This chain links TRBV11-2 with TRBJ2-1; 13 bases line up with TRBD2. Germline CDR1 is SGHAT and CDR2 is FQNNGV. The trim removed 5 bases at V and 7 bases at J, leaving 8 bases unmatched. This CDR3 has 16 amino acids. CDR3 bases: TGTGCCAGCAGCCCCAGACTAGCGGGGGGCTTGAATGAGCAGTTCTTC. This encodes CASSPRLAGGLNEQFF.

The V and J genes are TRBV3-1 (or the pseudogene TRBV3-2) and TRBJ1-1, with a possible D match to TRBD1 (5 bases). Trimming removed 10 bases at V and 5 bases at J, with 17 bases between. Germline V gives CDR1 LGHDT, CDR2 YNNKEL (reference sequence). CDR3 length: 13 residues. DNA for the CDR3: TGTGCCACATCGATGGGGGGGGTGACTGAAGCTTTCTTT. Its translation is CATSMGGVTEAFF.

V is TRBV7-2 and J is TRBJ2-3; TRBD2 agrees at 12 bases. The V gene's germline CDR1 is SGHTA and CDR2 FQGNSA. The CDR3 has 16 residues. V lost 5 bases and J lost 3; bases outside the gene matches: 6. DNA of the CDR3: TGTGCCAGCAGCCCCGGCGGGACTAGCGGGACAGATACGCAGTATTTT. This sequence encodes CASSPGGTSGTDTQYF.

The chain joins TRBV28 to TRBJ2-4, with D perhaps matching TRBD1 (6 bases). The length of the CDR3 is 14 residues. Germline CDR1 reads MDHEN; CDR2 reads SYDVKM. V was clipped by 4 bases and J by 8 bases, with 15 bases between them. The DNA for the CDR3 is TGTGCCAGCAGTTCCGCCAGGGGCAGGGACATTCAGTACTTC. Amino acid sequence: CASSSARGRDIQYF.

Note on this clone: The sample holds other DNA sequences that translate to the same CDR3. The chain has TRBV7-2 and TRBJ1-1; 7 bases align to TRBD1. The length of the CDR3 is 14 residues. From germline, CDR1 is SGHTA and CDR2 FQGNSA. J was trimmed by 1 base and V by 2 bases; bases with no gene match: 1. The CDR3 protein is CASSLTGANTEAFF. CDR3 nucleotide sequence: TGTGCCAGCAGCTTAACAGGGGCGAACACTGAAGCTTTCTTT.

Concerning this clone: The junction departs from the called germline gene at one end, perhaps through a read error. The V call is TRBV7-7, the J call TRBJ2-3, with 7 nucleotides matching TRBD1. The V gene's germline CDR1 is SSHAT and CDR2 FNYEAQ (reference sequence). CDR3 length equals 17 residues. The DNA of the CDR3 is TGTGCTAGCAGCCCCCGATCCAAAGGGGGCATGACAGATACGCAGTATTTT. Its translation: CASSPRSKGGMTDTQYF.

The chain recombines TRBV6-2 or TRBV6-3 with TRBJ1-5; D is ambiguous. The ends were cut back, 2 bases at V and 4 bases at J, with 15 bases in the middle. The CDR3 consists of 16 residues. Germline loops: CDR1 MNHEY, CDR2 SVGEGT. The CDR3 region is CASSYLASSGNQPQHF. The CDR3 DNA follows: TGTGCCAGCAGTTACCTGGCATCCTCGGGTAATCAGCCCCAGCATTTT.

The rearrangement links TRBV29-1 to TRBJ2-7, with D maybe TRBD2 (5 bases). The germline gives CDR1 SQVTM, CDR2 ANQGSEA. The CDR3 extends over 12 amino acids. V was cut by 7 bases and J by 5 bases, with 15 bases left in between. The CDR3 here is CSAQRERDEQYF. CDR3 nucleotide sequence: TGCAGCGCCCAAAGGGAGCGCGACGAGCAGTACTTC.

The rearrangement uses TRBV10-1 and TRBJ2-7; D ambiguous. Germline V CDR1 and CDR2: WNHNN, SYGVQD (reference sequence). V was shortened by 5 bases and J by 6 bases, with 17 bases between the two germline ends. The CDR3 length is 14 residues. The CDR3 region is CASSLLDVLGEQYF. DNA for the CDR3: TGCGCCAGCAGTCTCCTAGATGTCTTGGGCGAGCAGTACTTC.

The chain employs TRBV29-1 and TRBJ2-5; D possibly corresponds to TRBD1 (5 bases). Per germline, CDR1 SQVTM and CDR2 ANQGSEA. V was cut by 5 bases and J by 5 bases, with 18 bases left in between. The CDR3 runs to 14 residues. The CDR3 region has the DNA TGCAGCGTTAGGGGCCGCGAAGCTGCGGAGACCCAGTACTTC. It codes for CSVRGREAAETQYF.